This T cell receptor beta chain was observed in a study of T-cell reconstitution after alpha-beta-depleted transplantation in children. Broader study findings: Hyperexpanded clones declined; after one year, newly produced T cells mostly supplied diversity.

Unique molecular identifiers tagged the TCRbeta library. TCRdb recomputed calls from the PCR reads with MiXCR, one row per CDR3 protein. The profile shows over 200,000 distinct CDR3 sequences, about 11% of them singletons. This clonotype showed up many times. What it binds is not known. V was cut by 0 bases and J by 4 bases, with 10 bases left in between. Germline CDR1 reads SGHRS; CDR2 reads YFSETQ. The CDR3 consists of 14 residues. This clonotype originated in a child in the first two years of life with acute myeloid leukemia, due to receive a stem cell transplant. The V and J genes are TRBV5-1 and TRBJ1-2, with a weak D call TRBD1 (5 bases). The sample consisted of PBMCs, taken before TCRalphabeta/CD19-depleted stem cell transplant. CDR3 loop: CASSLAGDSYGYTF. For the CDR3, the DNA is TGCGCCAGCAGCTTGGCGGGGGATAGCTATGGCTACACCTTC.